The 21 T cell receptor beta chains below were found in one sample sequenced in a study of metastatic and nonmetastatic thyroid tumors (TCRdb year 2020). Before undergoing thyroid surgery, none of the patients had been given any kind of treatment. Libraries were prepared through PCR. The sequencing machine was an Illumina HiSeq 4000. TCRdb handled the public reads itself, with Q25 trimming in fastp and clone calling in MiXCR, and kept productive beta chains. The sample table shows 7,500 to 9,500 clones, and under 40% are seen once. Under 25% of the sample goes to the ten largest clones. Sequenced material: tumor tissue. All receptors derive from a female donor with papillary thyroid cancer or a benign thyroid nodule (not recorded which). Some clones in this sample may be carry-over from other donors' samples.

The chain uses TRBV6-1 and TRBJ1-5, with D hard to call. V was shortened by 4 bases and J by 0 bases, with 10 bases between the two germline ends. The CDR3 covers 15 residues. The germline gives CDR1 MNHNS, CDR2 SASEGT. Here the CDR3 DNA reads TGTGCCAGCAGTGCGGGAGGCTATAGCAATCAGCCCCAGCATTTT. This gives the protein CASSAGGYSNQPQHF.

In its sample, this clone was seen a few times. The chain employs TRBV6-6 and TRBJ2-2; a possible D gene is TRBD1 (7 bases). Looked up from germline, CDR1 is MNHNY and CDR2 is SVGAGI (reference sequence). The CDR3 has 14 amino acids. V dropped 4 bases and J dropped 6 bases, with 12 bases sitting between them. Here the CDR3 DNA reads TGTGCCAGCAGTTCTCAGGGGGAGGCCGGGGAGCTGTTTTTT. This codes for CASSSQGEAGELFF.

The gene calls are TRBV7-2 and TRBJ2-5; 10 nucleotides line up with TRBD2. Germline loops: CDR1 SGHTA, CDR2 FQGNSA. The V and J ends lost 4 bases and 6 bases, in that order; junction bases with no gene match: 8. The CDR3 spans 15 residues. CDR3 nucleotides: TGTGCCAGCAGCTACCAAGCGGGGGGGCCTAAGACCCAGTACTTC. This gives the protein CASSYQAGGPKTQYF.

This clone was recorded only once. CDR3 in DNA: TGCAGTGCTAGGGACCCTAGGAGCGGCTACACCTTC. Its translation is CSARDPRSGYTF. The J gene is TRBJ1-2, the V gene TRBV20-1, with no clear D. Germline CDR1 DFQATT, CDR2 SNEGSKA (reference sequence). This CDR3 has 12 amino acids. With 3 bases removed from V and 8 bases from J, the gap between germline ends came to 13 bases.

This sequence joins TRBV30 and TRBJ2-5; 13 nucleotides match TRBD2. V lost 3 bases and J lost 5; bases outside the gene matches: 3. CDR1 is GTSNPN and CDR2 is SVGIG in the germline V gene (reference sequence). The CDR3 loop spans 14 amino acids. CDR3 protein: CAWRRTSGSETQYF. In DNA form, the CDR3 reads TGTGCCTGGAGACGGACTAGCGGGAGTGAGACCCAGTACTTC.

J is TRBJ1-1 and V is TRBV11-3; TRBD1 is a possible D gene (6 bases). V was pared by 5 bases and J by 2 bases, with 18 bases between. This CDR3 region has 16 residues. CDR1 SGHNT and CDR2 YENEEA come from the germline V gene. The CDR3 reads CASSLPLWGANTEAFF. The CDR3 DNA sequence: TGTGCCAGCAGCCTACCCTTGTGGGGGGCTAACACTGAAGCTTTCTTT.

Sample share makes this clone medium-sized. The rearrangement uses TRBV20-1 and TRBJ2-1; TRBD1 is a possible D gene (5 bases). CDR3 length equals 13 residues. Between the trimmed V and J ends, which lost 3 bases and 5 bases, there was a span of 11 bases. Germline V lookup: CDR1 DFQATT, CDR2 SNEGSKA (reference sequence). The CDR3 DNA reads TGCAGTGCTAGGTACAGGACCCACAATGAGCAGTTCTTC. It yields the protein CSARYRTHNEQFF.

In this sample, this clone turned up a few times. As DNA, the CDR3 is TGTGCCAGCAGTCCGCTTGGGGGCCCTCAAGAGACCCAGTACTTC. This codes for CASSPLGGPQETQYF. This sequence joins TRBV6-1 and TRBJ2-5; possible D gene TRBD1, 6 bases. The CDR3 runs to 15 residues. In germline, CDR1 is MNHNS, CDR2 SASEGT. Trimming stripped 5 bases from V and 2 bases from J, with 15 bases between.

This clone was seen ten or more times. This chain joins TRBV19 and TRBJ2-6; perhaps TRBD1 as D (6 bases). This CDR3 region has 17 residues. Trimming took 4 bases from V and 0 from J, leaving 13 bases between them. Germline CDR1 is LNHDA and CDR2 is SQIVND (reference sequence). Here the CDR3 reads CASSKGQTSSGANVLTF. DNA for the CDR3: TGTGCCAGTAGTAAAGGACAGACAAGCTCTGGGGCCAACGTCCTGACTTTC.

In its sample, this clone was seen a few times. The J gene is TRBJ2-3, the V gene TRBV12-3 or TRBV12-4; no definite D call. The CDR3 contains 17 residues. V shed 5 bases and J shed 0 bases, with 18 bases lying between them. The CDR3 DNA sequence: TGTGCCAGCAGTCTCTGGCAACTCCAGGATAGCACAGATACGCAGTATTTT. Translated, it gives CASSLWQLQDSTDTQYF.

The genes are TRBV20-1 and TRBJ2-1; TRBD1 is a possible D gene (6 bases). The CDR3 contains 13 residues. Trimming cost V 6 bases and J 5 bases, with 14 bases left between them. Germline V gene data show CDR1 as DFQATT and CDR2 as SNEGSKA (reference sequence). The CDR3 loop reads CSARRDINNEQFF. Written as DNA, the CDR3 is TGCAGTGCCCGCCGGGACATTAACAATGAGCAGTTCTTC.

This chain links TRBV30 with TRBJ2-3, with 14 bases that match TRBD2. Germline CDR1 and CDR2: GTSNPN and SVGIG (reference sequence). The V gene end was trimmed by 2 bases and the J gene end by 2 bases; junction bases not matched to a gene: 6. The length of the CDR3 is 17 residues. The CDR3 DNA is TGTGCCTGGAGTCCGGGACTAGCGGGAGTTATCACAGATACGCAGTATTTT. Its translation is CAWSPGLAGVITDTQYF.

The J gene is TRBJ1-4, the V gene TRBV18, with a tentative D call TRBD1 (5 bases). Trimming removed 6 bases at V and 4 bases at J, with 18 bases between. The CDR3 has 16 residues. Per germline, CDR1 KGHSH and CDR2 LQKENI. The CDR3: CASSPAVSGNNEKLFF. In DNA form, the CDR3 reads TGTGCCAGCTCCCCCGCGGTCTCAGGGAATAATGAAAAACTGTTTTTT.

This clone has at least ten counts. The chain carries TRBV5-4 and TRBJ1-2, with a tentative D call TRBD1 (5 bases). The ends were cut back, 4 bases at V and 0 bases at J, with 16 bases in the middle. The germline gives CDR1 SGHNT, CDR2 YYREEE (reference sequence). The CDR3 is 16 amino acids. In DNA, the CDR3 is TGTGCCAGCAGCCCCCTAGGTGGGGGTGCTAACTATGGCTACACCTTC. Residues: CASSPLGGGANYGYTF.

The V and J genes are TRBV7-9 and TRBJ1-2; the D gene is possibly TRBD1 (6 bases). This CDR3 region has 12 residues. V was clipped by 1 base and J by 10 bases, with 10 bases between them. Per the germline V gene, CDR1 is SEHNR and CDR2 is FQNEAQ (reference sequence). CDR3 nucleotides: TGTGCCAGCAGCTTAGGGGGGGCAACCTACACCTTC. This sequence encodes CASSLGGATYTF.

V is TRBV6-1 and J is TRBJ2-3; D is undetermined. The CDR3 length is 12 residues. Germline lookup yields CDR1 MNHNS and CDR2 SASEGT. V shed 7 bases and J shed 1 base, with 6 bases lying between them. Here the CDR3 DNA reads TGTGCCAGCACCGTGGGCACAGATACGCAGTATTTT. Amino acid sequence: CASTVGTDTQYF.

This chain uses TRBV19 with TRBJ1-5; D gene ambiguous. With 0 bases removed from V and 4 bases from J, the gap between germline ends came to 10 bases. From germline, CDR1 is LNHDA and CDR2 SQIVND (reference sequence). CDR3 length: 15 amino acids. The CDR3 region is CASSIEAGPNQPQHF. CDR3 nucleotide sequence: TGTGCCAGTAGTATAGAGGCCGGACCTAATCAGCCCCAGCATTTT.

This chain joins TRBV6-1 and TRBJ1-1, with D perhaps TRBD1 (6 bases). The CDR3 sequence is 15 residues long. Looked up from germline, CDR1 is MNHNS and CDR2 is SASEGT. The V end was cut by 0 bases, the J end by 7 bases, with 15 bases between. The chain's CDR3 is CASSEARGARGEAFF. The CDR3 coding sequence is TGTGCCAGCAGTGAAGCGCGGGGGGCGCGAGGTGAAGCTTTCTTT.

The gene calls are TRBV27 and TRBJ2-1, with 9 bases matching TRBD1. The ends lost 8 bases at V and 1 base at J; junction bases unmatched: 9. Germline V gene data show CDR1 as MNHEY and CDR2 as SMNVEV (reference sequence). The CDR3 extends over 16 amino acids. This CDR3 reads CASGLTGGISYNEQFF. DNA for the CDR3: TGTGCCAGCGGCTTGACAGGGGGTATTTCCTACAATGAGCAGTTCTTC.

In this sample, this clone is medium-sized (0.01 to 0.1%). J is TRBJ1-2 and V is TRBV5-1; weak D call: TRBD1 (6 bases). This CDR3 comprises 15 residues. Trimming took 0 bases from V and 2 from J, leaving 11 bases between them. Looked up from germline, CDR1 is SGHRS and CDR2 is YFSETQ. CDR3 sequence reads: CASSLDEGQNYGYTF. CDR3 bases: TGCGCCAGCAGCTTGGATGAAGGACAGAACTATGGCTACACCTTC.

In DNA, the CDR3 is TGTGCCAGCAGTACCAGAAAGGGTGGGCTTATCGGGGAGCTGTTTTTT. Protein: CASSTRKGGLIGELFF. The V gene is TRBV12-3 or TRBV12-4, the J gene TRBJ2-2; no reliable D call. The CDR3 spans 16 residues. Trimming cost V 5 bases and J 7 bases, with 20 bases left between them.